The following is a T cell receptor beta chain sequence with its context. What it binds is unknown. The sample belongs to a study of cytomegalovirus exposure and HLA in healthy donors. Study-wide results and limits: Most TCR sequences were uncommon, yet certain public TCRs appeared in many donors. The likely origin of a cluster of highly shared sequence variants was a sequencing artifact. The authors assumed roughly uniform sequencing depth across donors for presence/absence analyses.

V was pared by 4 bases and J by 2 bases, with 8 bases of the junction left unmatched. The CDR3 length is 16 residues. Germline lookup yields CDR1 SGHRS and CDR2 YFSETQ. Donors likely had unrecorded immune exposures despite being nominally healthy when sampled. The PCR ran on 60 Vbeta and 13 Jbeta primers. Sequencing used immunoSEQ multiplex PCR; TCRdb keeps in-frame clones, though not all of them. The repertoire includes 120,000 or so clones, around 81% of them detected once, and around 1.3% sits in the top ten. The clonotype comes from a female donor in good health and CMV-seronegative. Sequences were obtained from PBMCs. This rearrangement joins TRBV5-1 to TRBJ2-5, with TRBD2 identical over 10 bases. This chain's CDR3 is CASSPRTSGPQETQYF. CDR3 sequence (DNA): TGCGCCAGCAGCCCCCGGACTAGCGGACCGCAAGAGACCCAGTACTTC.